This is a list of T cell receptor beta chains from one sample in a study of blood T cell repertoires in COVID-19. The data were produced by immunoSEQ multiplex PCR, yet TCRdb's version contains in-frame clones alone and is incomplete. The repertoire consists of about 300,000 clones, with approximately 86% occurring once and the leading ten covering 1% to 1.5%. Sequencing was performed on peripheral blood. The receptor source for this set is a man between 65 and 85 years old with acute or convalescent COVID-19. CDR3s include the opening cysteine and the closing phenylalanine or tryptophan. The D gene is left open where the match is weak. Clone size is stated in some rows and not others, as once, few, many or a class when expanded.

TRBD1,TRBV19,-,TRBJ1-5,CASTLEGQGLNQPQHF,TGTGCCAGTACCCTCGAGGGACAGGGTCTCAATCAGCCCCAGCATTTT
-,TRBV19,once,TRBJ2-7,CASSMRQSYEQYF,TGTGCCAGTAGTATGAGACAGTCCTACGAGCAGTACTTC
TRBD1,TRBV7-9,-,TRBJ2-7,CASSTGQGSYEQYF,TGTGCCAGCAGCACAGGACAGGGATCCTACGAGCAGTACTTC
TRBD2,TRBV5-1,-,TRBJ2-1,CASSEGGRAFDEQFF,TGCGCCAGCAGCGAGGGCGGGAGGGCCTTCGATGAGCAGTTCTTC
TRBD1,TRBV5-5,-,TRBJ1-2,CASSTSPSGTGNGYTF,TGTGCCAGCAGCACCTCCCCTTCCGGGACAGGGAATGGCTACACCTTC
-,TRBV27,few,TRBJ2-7,CASPLPPRTDSYEQYF,TGTGCCAGCCCATTACCTCCGCGGACAGACTCCTACGAGCAGTACTTC
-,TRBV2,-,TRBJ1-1,CASSSTGHRVGTEAFF,TGTGCCAGCAGTTCAACCGGCCACAGGGTAGGGACTGAAGCTTTCTTT
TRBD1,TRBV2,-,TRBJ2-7,CASGGQGNYEQYF,TGTGCCAGCGGGGGACAGGGCAACTACGAGCAGTACTTC
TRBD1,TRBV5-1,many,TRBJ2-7,CASSLGGGASEQYF,TGCGCCAGCAGCTTGGGAGGGGGCGCTTCCGAGCAGTACTTC
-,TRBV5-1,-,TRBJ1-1,CASSPGLSEEEAFF,TGCGCCAGCAGCCCGGGACTTTCCGAAGAAGAAGCTTTCTTT
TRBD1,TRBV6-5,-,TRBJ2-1,CASRSGTDYNEQFF,TGTGCCAGCAGGTCCGGGACAGATTACAATGAGCAGTTCTTC
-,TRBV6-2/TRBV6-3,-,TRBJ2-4,CASSEAVTKNIQYF,TGTGCCAGCAGTGAGGCAGTTACGAAAAACATTCAGTACTTC
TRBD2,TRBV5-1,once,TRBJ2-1,CASSLGSGRANEQFF,TGCGCCAGCAGCTTGGGTAGCGGGAGGGCGAATGAGCAGTTCTTC
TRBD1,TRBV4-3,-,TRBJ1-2,CASSPGQANYGYTF,TGCGCCAGCAGCCCGGGACAGGCTAACTATGGCTACACCTTC
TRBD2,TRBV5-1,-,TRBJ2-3,CASSLPGLAGGNTDTQYF,TGCGCCAGCAGCTTGCCCGGACTAGCGGGGGGAAACACAGATACGCAGTATTTT
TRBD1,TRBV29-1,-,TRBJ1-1,CSVDNRGGTEAFF,TGCAGCGTTGACAACAGGGGGGGCACTGAAGCTTTCTTT
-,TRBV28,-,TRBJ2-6,CASRGGVSGANVLTF,TGTGCCAGCAGGGGGGGAGTCTCTGGGGCCAACGTCCTGACTTTC
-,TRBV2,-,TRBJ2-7,CASRTGPSYEQYF,TGTGCCAGCAGAACAGGGCCGAGCTACGAGCAGTACTTC
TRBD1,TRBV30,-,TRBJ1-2,CAWLRTGPNYGYTF,TGTGCCTGGCTGCGGACAGGGCCGAACTATGGCTACACCTTC
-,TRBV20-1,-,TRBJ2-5,CSASWGSVVDETQYF,TGCAGTGCTAGTTGGGGCTCGGTAGTGGATGAGACCCAGTACTTC